Below, 10 T cell receptor beta chains from the same sample are listed, as sequenced in a study of blood T cell repertoires in COVID-19. Method: immunoSEQ multiplex PCR; TCRdb's copy keeps in-frame clones and lacks some. The profile shows hundreds of thousands of clones, approximately 80% of them singletons. Sequenced material: peripheral blood. All receptors come from a woman in her fifties or sixties with acute or convalescent COVID-19.

Only one count was recorded for this clone. Different DNA sequences within this sample yield the same CDR3. This chain links TRBV19 with TRBJ1-5, with a possible D match to TRBD1 (5 bases). V was shortened by 1 base and J by 1 base, with 8 bases between the two germline ends. Germline V lookup: CDR1 LNHDA, CDR2 SQIVND (reference sequence). The CDR3 loop spans 15 amino acids. The CDR3 DNA reads as TGTGCCAGTAGTATAGCGGCAGGGAGCAATCAGCCCCAGCATTTT. Encoded protein: CASSIAAGSNQPQHF.

The chain carries TRBV9 and TRBJ1-4; 11 bases align to TRBD1. The CDR3 runs 15 residues. Germline V gives CDR1 SGDLS, CDR2 YYNGEE. The V and J ends lost 5 bases and 6 bases, in that order; junction bases with no gene match: 6. The CDR3 sequence: CASSLRDRGYEKLFF. In nucleotides, the CDR3 is TGTGCCAGCAGTCTCCGGGACAGGGGGTATGAAAAACTGTTTTTT.

V and J are TRBV30 and TRBJ2-1, with 11 bases that match TRBD1. Germline V gene sequence: CDR1 GTSNPN, CDR2 SVGIG (reference sequence). V was pared by 4 bases and J by 6 bases, with 11 bases of the junction left unmatched. CDR3 length: 16 amino acids. CDR3 DNA: TGTGCCTGGACCAATTCACCGGGACAGGGGGTCAATGAGCAGTTCTTC. Amino acids: CAWTNSPGQGVNEQFF.

The chain joins TRBV19 to TRBJ1-5, with 7 positions matching TRBD1. Germline V gene data show CDR1 as LNHDA and CDR2 as SQIVND (reference sequence). The CDR3 runs 13 residues. V dropped 6 bases and J dropped 2; count of bases not matched to a gene: 1. This chain's CDR3 is CASSQGGNQPQHF. CDR3 sequence (DNA): TGTGCCAGTAGCCAGGGGGGCAATCAGCCCCAGCATTTT.

The CDR3 region has the DNA TGTGCCAGCAGCCAAGTTTCAGTTGGCGAGCAGTACTTC. This translates into CASSQVSVGEQYF. This chain connects TRBV3-1 (or the pseudogene TRBV3-2) to TRBJ2-7; no clear D. Germline assignment: CDR1 LGHDT and CDR2 YNNKEL (reference sequence). The CDR3 loop spans 13 amino acids. Trimming stripped 1 base from V and 6 bases from J, with 10 bases between.

The table lists this clone with a few counts. The chain recombines TRBV7-2 with TRBJ1-5, with D maybe TRBD1 (5 bases). The V end was cut by 1 base, the J end by 6 bases, with 13 bases between. CDR1 is SGHTA, CDR2 FQGNSA, per germline. The CDR3 spans 15 residues. The CDR3 loop reads CASSLGGVSGQPQHF. The DNA of the CDR3 is TGTGCCAGCAGCTTAGGGGGGGTGTCAGGTCAGCCCCAGCATTTT.

This chain uses TRBV28 with TRBJ1-1; unclear D gene. V gave up 10 bases and J gave up 6 bases, with 18 bases separating them. The CDR3 runs to 13 residues. Germline V CDR1 and CDR2: MDHEN, SYDVKM. The CDR3 region has the DNA TGTGCCATCTCGAATAGCCTCAGTTCTGAAGCTTTCTTT. Its translation is CAISNSLSSEAFF.

The chain combines TRBV6-4 with TRBJ2-5; maybe TRBD2 (6 bases). Germline V gene sequence: CDR1 MRHNA, CDR2 SNTAGT. Trimming removed 5 bases at V and 7 bases at J, with 14 bases between. The CDR3 covers 13 residues. Written as DNA, the CDR3 is TGTGCCAGCAGTCCCGGCGGGGAAGGGACCCAGTACTTC. As protein: CASSPGGEGTQYF.

The chain recombines TRBV2 with TRBJ1-6; D not resolved. The CDR3 spans 12 residues. Germline V gene sequence: CDR1 SNHLY, CDR2 FYNNEI. V was shortened by 7 bases and J by 8 bases, with 9 bases between the two germline ends. The DNA for the CDR3 is TGTGCCAGCAAACTGAGGGATTCACCCCTCCACTTT. Translated, it gives CASKLRDSPLHF.

V gene TRBV30 combines with J gene TRBJ1-5; possibly TRBD1 for D (6 bases). The CDR3 totals 18 residues. CDR1 and CDR2 from the germline V gene are GTSNPN and SVGIG (reference sequence). Trimming cost V 0 bases and J 3 bases, with 21 bases left between them. The CDR3 DNA is TGTGCCTGGAGTGTAATTGGACAGCCTTTGGGGTTCAATCAGCCCCAGCATTTT. This translates into CAWSVIGQPLGFNQPQHF.